Detailed here is one T cell receptor beta chain. This sample is part of a study of technical replicates of blood from a handful of donors. The CDR3 loop spans 17 amino acids. The V segment lost 5 bases and the J segment 1 base; nucleotides outside the gene matches: 7. In germline, CDR1 is LNHDA, CDR2 SQIVND (reference sequence). TCRdb's copy holds only in-frame clones and misses some; the assay was immunoSEQ multiplex PCR. The profile shows about 70,000 clones, approximately 96% of them singletons. Source material: T cells isolated from PBMCs. The receptor was derived from a human donor in good health. The V gene is TRBV19, the J gene TRBJ2-6; TRBD1 aligns across 8 bases. CDR3 sequence reads: CASSGDRTLSGANVLTF. DNA for the CDR3: TGTGCCAGTAGTGGGGACAGGACCTTATCTGGGGCCAACGTCCTGACTTTC.